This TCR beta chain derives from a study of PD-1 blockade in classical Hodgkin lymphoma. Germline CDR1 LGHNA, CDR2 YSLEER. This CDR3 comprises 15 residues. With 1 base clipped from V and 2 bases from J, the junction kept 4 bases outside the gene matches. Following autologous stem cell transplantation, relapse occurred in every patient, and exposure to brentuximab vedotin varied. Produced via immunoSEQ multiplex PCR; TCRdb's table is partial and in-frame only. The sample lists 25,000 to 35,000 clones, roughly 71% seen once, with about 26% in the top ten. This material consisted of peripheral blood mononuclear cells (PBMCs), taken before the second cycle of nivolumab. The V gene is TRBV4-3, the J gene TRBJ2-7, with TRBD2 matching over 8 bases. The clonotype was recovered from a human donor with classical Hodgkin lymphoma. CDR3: CASSQVLGGAYEQYF. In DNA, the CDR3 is TGCGCCAGCAGCCAAGTACTCGGGGGGGCCTACGAGCAGTACTTC.